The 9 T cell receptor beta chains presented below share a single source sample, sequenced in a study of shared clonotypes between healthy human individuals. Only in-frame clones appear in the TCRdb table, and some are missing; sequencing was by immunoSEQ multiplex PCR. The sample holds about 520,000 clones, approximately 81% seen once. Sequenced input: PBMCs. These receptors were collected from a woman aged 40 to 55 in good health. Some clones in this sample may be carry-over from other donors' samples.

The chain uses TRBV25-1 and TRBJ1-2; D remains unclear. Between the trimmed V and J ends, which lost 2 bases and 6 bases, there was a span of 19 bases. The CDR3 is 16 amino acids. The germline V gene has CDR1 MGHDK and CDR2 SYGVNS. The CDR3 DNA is TGTGCCAGCAGTGAAATGGGGAGCTCCCCTGTCGATGGCTACACCTTC. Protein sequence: CASSEMGSSPVDGYTF.

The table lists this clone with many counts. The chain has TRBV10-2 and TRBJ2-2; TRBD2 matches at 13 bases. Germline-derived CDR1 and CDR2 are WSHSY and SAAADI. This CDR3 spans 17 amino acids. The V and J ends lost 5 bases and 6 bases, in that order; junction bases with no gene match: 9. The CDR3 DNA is TGCGCCAGCAGTTTCAGGGGGGGACTAGCGGGATCCGGGGAGCTGTTTTTT. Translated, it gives CASSFRGGLAGSGELFF.

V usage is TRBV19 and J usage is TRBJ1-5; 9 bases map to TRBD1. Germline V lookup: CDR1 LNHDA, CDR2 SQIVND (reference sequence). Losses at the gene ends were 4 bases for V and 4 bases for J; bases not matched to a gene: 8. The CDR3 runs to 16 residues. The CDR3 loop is CASSRISGQGNQPQHF. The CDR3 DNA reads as TGTGCCAGTAGTAGGATATCCGGACAGGGGAATCAGCCCCAGCATTTT.

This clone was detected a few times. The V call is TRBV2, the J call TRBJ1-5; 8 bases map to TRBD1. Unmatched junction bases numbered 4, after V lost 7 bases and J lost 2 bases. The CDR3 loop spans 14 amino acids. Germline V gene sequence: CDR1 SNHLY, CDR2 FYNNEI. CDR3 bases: TGTGCCAGCACGGACAGGGACCGCAATCAGCCCCAGCATTTT. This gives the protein CASTDRDRNQPQHF.

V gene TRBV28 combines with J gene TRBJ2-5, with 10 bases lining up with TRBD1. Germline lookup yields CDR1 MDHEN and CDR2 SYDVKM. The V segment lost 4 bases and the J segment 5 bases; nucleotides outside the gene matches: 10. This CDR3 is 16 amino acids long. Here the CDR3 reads CASSSPAGTGVETQYF. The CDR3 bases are TGTGCCAGCAGTTCCCCGGCCGGGACAGGGGTTGAGACCCAGTACTTC.

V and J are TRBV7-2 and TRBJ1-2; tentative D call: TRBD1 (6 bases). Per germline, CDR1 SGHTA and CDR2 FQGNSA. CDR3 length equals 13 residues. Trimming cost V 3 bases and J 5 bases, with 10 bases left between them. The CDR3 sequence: CASSFGQIYGYTF. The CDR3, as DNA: TGTGCCAGCAGCTTCGGACAGATTTATGGCTACACCTTC.

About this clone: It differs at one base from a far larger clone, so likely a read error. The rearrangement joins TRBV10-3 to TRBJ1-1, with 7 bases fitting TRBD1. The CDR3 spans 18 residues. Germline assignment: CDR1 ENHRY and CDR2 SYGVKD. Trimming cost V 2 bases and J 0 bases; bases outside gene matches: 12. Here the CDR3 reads CAISEEPGQWRMNTEAFF. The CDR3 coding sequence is TGTGCCATCAGTGAGGAGCCGGGACAGTGGAGGATGAACACTGAAGCTTTCTTT.

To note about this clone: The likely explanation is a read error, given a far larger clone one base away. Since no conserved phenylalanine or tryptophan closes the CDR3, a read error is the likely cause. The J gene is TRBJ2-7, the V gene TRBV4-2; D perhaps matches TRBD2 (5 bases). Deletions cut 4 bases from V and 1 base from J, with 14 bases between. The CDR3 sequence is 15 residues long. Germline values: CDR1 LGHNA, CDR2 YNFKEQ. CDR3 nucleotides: TGTGCCAGCAGCCCCCGGGGTCAGCCATCCTACGAGCAGTACCTC. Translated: CASSPRGQPSYEQYL.

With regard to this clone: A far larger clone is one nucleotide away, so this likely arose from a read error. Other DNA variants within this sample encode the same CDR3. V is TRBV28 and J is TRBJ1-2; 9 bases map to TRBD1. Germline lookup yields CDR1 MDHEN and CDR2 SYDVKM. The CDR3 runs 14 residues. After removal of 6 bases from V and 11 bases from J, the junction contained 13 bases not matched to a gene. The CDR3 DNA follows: TGTGCCAGCAGCACGGGACAGGGAAGGATCGGTTACACCTTC. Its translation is CASSTGQGRIGYTF.